Listed below are T cell receptor beta chains from one sample, sequenced in a study of molecular identifiers for immune sequencing clone quantification. TCRdb re-derived calls from the PCR reads in MiXCR, one entry per CDR3 protein. This sample has over 550,000 distinct CDR3 sequences, with around 25% found just once. The source material was naive CD8+ T cells from blood, with Jurkat cell RNA spiked in. The receptor set was obtained from a human donor in good health. Some libraries in this study had Jurkat cell RNA spiked in. Both conserved end residues are part of each CDR3. Each record gives: CDR3 DNA, CDR3 protein, D gene, V gene, clone size, J gene. The D gene is left open where the match is weak. Size tells how often a clone was seen (once, few, many) or the class of an expanded clone, and some rows leave it out.

TGCGCCAGCAGTGCCACAGGGGTCGAATTATTCACTGAAGCTTTCTTT	CASSATGVELFTEAFF	TRBD1	TRBV4-3	many	TRBJ1-1
TGTGCCAGCAGCCCCGCCCCGGGGACTGAGCAGTTCTTC	CASSPAPGTEQFF	.	TRBV7-9	.	TRBJ2-1
TGCAGTGCTAGAGATCTGGGGGAAACTGAAGCTTTCTTT	CSARDLGETEAFF	.	TRBV20-1	.	TRBJ1-1
TGTGCCAGCAGCCGACTAGCGGGGCTTGGAGATACGCAGTATTTT	CASSRLAGLGDTQYF	TRBD2	TRBV7-6	many	TRBJ2-3
TGTGCCGGCAGCCCCCCGGTGTCTAGCGGGCTAACAGATACGCAGTATTTT	CAGSPPVSSGLTDTQYF	TRBD2	TRBV13	.	TRBJ2-3
TGCGCCAGCAGCCAGGACAGGGAGCAGAACTATGGCTACACCTTC	CASSQDREQNYGYTF	TRBD1	TRBV4-1	many	TRBJ1-2
TGTGCCAGCAGCTCGCCCCTGGACGGAGCCCAAACTAGCTACGAGCAGTACTTC	CASSSPLDGAQTSYEQYF	.	TRBV7-9	many	TRBJ2-7
TGTGCCAGCAGCTTAGGAACAGGGGGTCATGGCAATCAGCCCCAGCATTTT	CASSLGTGGHGNQPQHF	TRBD1	TRBV11-2	few	TRBJ1-5
TGTGCCAGCAGTCGGCCCCACGGAGCCAAAAACATTCAGTACTTC	CASSRPHGAKNIQYF	.	TRBV12-3/TRBV12-4	.	TRBJ2-4
TGTGCCAGCAGACTTTGGACAGGGAGTAACTATGGCTACACCTTC	CASRLWTGSNYGYTF	TRBD1	TRBV6-2/TRBV6-3	few	TRBJ1-2
TGTGCCACCAGTGATTTTTACGGGGTAGGTGGGAATGAGCAGTTCTTC	CATSDFYGVGGNEQFF	.	TRBV24-1	few	TRBJ2-1
TGCAGCGTTGACCCCGGGACTCCTGGCTACACCTTC	CSVDPGTPGYTF	.	TRBV29-1	few	TRBJ1-2
TGTGCCAGCAGCCAAGTGGTCCTTGGGAGAACGCCATACAATGAGCAGTTCTTC	CASSQVVLGRTPYNEQFF	.	TRBV4-2	.	TRBJ2-1
TGTGCCAGCAGCAACGGGACAGAAAACACCGGGGAGCTGTTTTTT	CASSNGTENTGELFF	.	TRBV21-1	few	TRBJ2-2
TGCACCAACAATCAAGATCCGGGGGCACTGAACACTGAAGCTTTCTTT	CTNNQDPGALNTEAFF	.	TRBV4-1	.	TRBJ1-1
TGTGCCAGCAGTTACTCGGTCAGGGCCTACGAGCAGTACTTC	CASSYSVRAYEQYF	.	TRBV6-6	many	TRBJ2-7
TGCGCCAGCAGTGAAGGAGGGGGCCAAAGAGGCTACACCTTC	CASSEGGGQRGYTF	TRBD1	TRBV10-2	few	TRBJ1-2
TGTGCCTGGATTGGGGAGGACACTGAAGCTTTCTTT	CAWIGEDTEAFF	.	TRBV30	many	TRBJ1-1
TGCGCCAGCAGCTTGGAGGACAGCAGCACAGATACGCAGTATTTT	CASSLEDSSTDTQYF	.	TRBV5-1	many	TRBJ2-3
TGCGCCAGCAGCCAAGATCCTGCGCGCGAGACCCAGTACTTC	CASSQDPARETQYF	.	TRBV4-1	many	TRBJ2-5
TGTGCCAGCAGCGCCGGGACGGCAGATACGCAGTATTTT	CASSAGTADTQYF	.	TRBV5-8	many	TRBJ2-3
TGCAGCGGACTCCCGGGGGCTAGCGGGAGGAAGGAGCAGTTCTTC	CSGLPGASGRKEQFF	TRBD2	TRBV29-1	.	TRBJ2-1
TGTGCCAGCAGCGGGTTGGCGGCCAAAAACATTCAGTACTTC	CASSGLAAKNIQYF	.	TRBV28	many	TRBJ2-4
TGTGCCAGCAGCGGGGGACAGTTAGCTAACTATGGCTACACCTTC	CASSGGQLANYGYTF	TRBD1	TRBV5-4	few	TRBJ1-2
TGTGCCAGCAGCTTCCAGGGCAAGGGTGAGCAGTACTTC	CASSFQGKGEQYF	.	TRBV7-2	.	TRBJ2-7
TGCGCCAGCAGTGAGTCGAATTCAGGGTTAGCTTTCTTT	CASSESNSGLAFF	.	TRBV10-1	.	TRBJ1-1
TGTGCCAGCAGCGCCCTGACAGGGTTTCAGGAGACCCAGTACTTC	CASSALTGFQETQYF	TRBD1	TRBV9	few	TRBJ2-5
TGTGCCAGCAGTTTAAACGTCGGTAGCGGGCCATTCTACGAGCAGTACTTC	CASSLNVGSGPFYEQYF	TRBD2	TRBV27	.	TRBJ2-7
TGTGCCAGCAGTTTAATTTCAGCTATGAACACTGAAGCTTTCTTT	CASSLISAMNTEAFF	.	TRBV28	many	TRBJ1-1
TGCAGCGTTGTGTCAGACTCCTACGAGCAGTACTTC	CSVVSDSYEQYF	.	TRBV29-1	many	TRBJ2-7
TGTGCCAGCAGTGGAACAGGGGCAGGGACTGAAGCTTTCTTT	CASSGTGAGTEAFF	TRBD1	TRBV6-5	many	TRBJ1-1
TGTGCCAGCAGCTTGGACAGGTCATACTACGAGCAGTACTTC	CASSLDRSYYEQYF	.	TRBV5-6	few	TRBJ2-7
TGTGCCAGTAGGGAGGGCTCTGGGGCCAACGTCCTGACTTTC	CASREGSGANVLTF	.	TRBV19	.	TRBJ2-6
TGTGCCAGTAGTATAGACGCAGGGTTCTATGAGCAGTTCTTC	CASSIDAGFYEQFF	.	TRBV19	once	TRBJ2-1
TGTGCCAGCAGCGCCCGCCGGGACTACGGATATAGCACAGATACGCAGTATTTT	CASSARRDYGYSTDTQYF	TRBD2	TRBV14	.	TRBJ2-3
TGTGCCAGCAGCCCAACAGTCATAGGCTACGAGCAGTACTTC	CASSPTVIGYEQYF	.	TRBV7-9	.	TRBJ2-7
TGTGCCAGCAGTTTAGGGACAGGGGAAACCGGGGAGCTGTTTTTT	CASSLGTGETGELFF	TRBD1	TRBV12-3/TRBV12-4	.	TRBJ2-2
TGTGCCAGCAGCCGCTTCGGGGGCGGTACTGAAGCTTTCTTT	CASSRFGGGTEAFF	.	TRBV12-3/TRBV12-4	few	TRBJ1-1